Presented here are 17 T cell receptor beta chains from one specimen sequenced in a study of post-analysis software for immune sequencing data (dated by TCRdb to between 2014 and 2016). The library was built by means of PCR. Sequencing took place on an Illumina HiSeq 2500. To reduce PCR and sequencing biases, unique molecular identifiers were built into the TCR beta cDNA libraries. Clones were called with MiXCR by TCRdb after fastp trimmed the public reads at Q25, and only in-frame beta chains were retained. Every entry covers one CDR3 protein and lists the most common genes and DNA from its rows. Within this sample are roughly 670,000 distinct CDR3 sequences, with 59% of them counted one time only. Together, the top ten hold about 11% of the sample. These receptors are not linked to any known antigen. General conclusions and limits of the study: Patients showed significantly higher frequencies than controls for roughly 5 TRBV segments, among them TRBV5-6, TRBV5-1 and TRBV20-1.

The sequenced material came from blood. These receptor sequences come from a girl aged 2 to 10 with multiple sclerosis.

The CDR3 DNA is TGCAGCGCCCTGAGGCCCCGACAGGGGGCCCCCGGGGAGCTGTTTTTT. Translating gives CSALRPRQGAPGELFF. The V call is TRBV29-1, the J call TRBJ2-2, with 10 bases matching TRBD1. V dropped 7 bases and J dropped 6; count of bases not matched to a gene: 14. CDR1 is SQVTM and CDR2 is ANQGSEA in the germline V gene. The CDR3 sequence is 16 residues long.

The CDR3 is CASSPPGQEKTYEQYF. The CDR3 DNA reads TGTGCCAGCAGCCCACCGGGACAGGAAAAGACCTACGAGCAGTACTTC. The V and J genes are TRBV7-9 and TRBJ2-7; 8 nucleotides match TRBD1. Germline V gene lookup returns CDR1 SEHNR and CDR2 FQNEAQ (reference sequence). J lost 2 bases, V lost 5 bases, and 11 bases had no gene match. The CDR3 loop spans 16 amino acids.

This clonotype was seen a single time. The chain joins TRBV27 to TRBJ1-2; D uncertain. V was shortened by 5 bases and J by 4 bases, with 14 bases between the two germline ends. This CDR3 spans 14 amino acids. Germline V gives CDR1 MNHEY, CDR2 SMNVEV (reference sequence). The CDR3 DNA is TGTGCCAGCAGTCCAGGCAGCCAATTCTATGGCTACACCTTC. Amino acids: CASSPGSQFYGYTF.

The gene calls are TRBV12-5 and TRBJ2-3, with a weak D call TRBD1 (6 bases). V gave up 0 bases and J gave up 0 bases, with 7 bases separating them. Germline values: CDR1 LGHNT, CDR2 FRNRAP. This CDR3 is built from 15 residues. CDR3 protein: CASGLVQGSTDTQYF. In DNA form, the CDR3 reads TGTGCTAGTGGTTTGGTACAGGGTAGCACAGATACGCAGTATTTT.

J is TRBJ2-3 and V is TRBV5-1; D is ambiguous. Trimming removed 5 bases from V and 6 bases from J, with 22 bases in between. Per the germline V gene, CDR1 is SGHRS and CDR2 is YFSETQ. There are 16 residues in the CDR3. In nucleotides, the CDR3 is TGCGCCAGCAGTTTCGCTAGAGACCCTGCACTCGATACGCAGTATTTT. This gives the protein CASSFARDPALDTQYF.

V and J are TRBV29-1 and TRBJ2-3, with D tentatively TRBD1 or TRBD2 (7 bases each). Germline V gene sequence: CDR1 SQVTM, CDR2 ANQGSEA. With 6 bases removed from V and 4 bases from J, the gap between germline ends came to 20 bases. The CDR3 extends over 15 amino acids. The CDR3 bases are TGCAGCGTCGGACTACTACAGGGGAGGGCAGATACGCAGTATTTT. It yields the protein CSVGLLQGRADTQYF.

The V and J genes are TRBV4-2 and TRBJ2-1; 7 bases are a match to TRBD2. This CDR3 comprises 17 residues. Germline V gene lookup returns CDR1 LGHNA and CDR2 YNFKEQ. The J segment lost 8 bases and the V segment lost 0 bases, leaving 13 bases of the junction unmatched. CDR3 nucleotide sequence: TGTGCCAGCAGCCAAGATCCCCCCAGCGGAGGGAGGGATGAGCAGTTCTTC. This gives the protein CASSQDPPSGGRDEQFF.

CDR3 in DNA: TGCAGCGTCCCCGACAGGGACATCTACAATGAGCAGTTCTTC. This codes for CSVPDRDIYNEQFF. The chain employs TRBV29-1 and TRBJ2-1; 7 bases are a match to TRBD1. This CDR3 spans 14 amino acids. With V trimmed by 6 bases and J by 3 bases, 8 bases remained unmatched. Germline CDR1 is SQVTM and CDR2 is ANQGSEA.

V and J are TRBV7-9 and TRBJ2-5, with TRBD2 matching over 10 bases. Near its end, the DNA agrees better with TRBJ2-7, so the J call may be wrong. CDR1 SEHNR and CDR2 FQNEAQ come from the germline V gene (reference sequence). The CDR3 length is 15 residues. The CDR3 reads CASSELAGLAYEQYF. The DNA of the CDR3 is TGTGCCAGCAGCGAACTAGCGGGGTTAGCCTACGAGCAGTACTTC.

The J gene is TRBJ2-1, the V gene TRBV7-2; D possibly matches TRBD1 or TRBD2 (6 bases each). Per the germline V gene, CDR1 is SGHTA and CDR2 is FQGNSA. Trimming removed 3 bases at V and 0 bases at J, with 15 bases between. This CDR3 contains 17 residues. CDR3 DNA sequence: TGTGCCAGCAGCTTTCCGGGGGCGGGGAGCTCCTACAATGAGCAGTTCTTC. Protein: CASSFPGAGSSYNEQFF.

The rearrangement uses TRBV6-2 or TRBV6-3 and TRBJ2-4; D is possibly TRBD2 (5 bases). Germline V gene lookup returns CDR1 MNHEY and CDR2 SVGEGT. The ends were cut back, 2 bases at V and 0 bases at J, with 14 bases in the middle. This CDR3 is built from 17 residues. The DNA of the CDR3 is TGTGCCAGCAGTTACGCCGGGGAGCTAACAGCCAAAAACATTCAGTACTTC. Protein product: CASSYAGELTAKNIQYF.

V and J are TRBV15 and TRBJ2-7, with 15 bases that match TRBD2. Germline CDR1 reads LNHNV; CDR2 reads YYDKDF (reference sequence). CDR3 size: 18 residues. The trim removed 0 bases at V and 3 bases at J, leaving 6 bases unmatched. Here the CDR3 reads CATSRDHRTSGRGYEQYF. The CDR3 DNA is TGTGCCACCAGCAGAGATCATCGGACTAGCGGGAGGGGCTACGAGCAGTACTTC.

The rearrangement uses TRBV5-5 and TRBJ2-7, with 7 bases matching TRBD2. CDR1 is SGHKS and CDR2 is YYEKEE in the germline V gene (reference sequence). CDR3 size: 15 residues. V was pared by 5 bases and J by 6 bases, with 14 bases of the junction left unmatched. The CDR3: CASSLEGGVLLEQYF. In DNA form, the CDR3 reads TGTGCCAGCAGTCTTGAGGGAGGGGTCCTCCTCGAGCAGTACTTC.

This sequence joins TRBV29-1 and TRBJ1-2; possibly TRBD1 for D (6 bases). The CDR3 has 15 residues. Trimming pared 6 bases from V and 2 bases from J, leaving 19 bases between. Germline CDR1 SQVTM, CDR2 ANQGSEA. The CDR3 here is CSVGQSTSQNYGYTF. The CDR3 nucleotides read TGCAGCGTCGGACAGAGCACAAGCCAAAACTATGGCTACACCTTC.

The chain employs TRBV5-1 and TRBJ1-6; D is possibly TRBD1 (5 bases). From germline, CDR1 is SGHRS and CDR2 YFSETQ. The CDR3 loop spans 15 amino acids. Trimming left V 1 base short and J 13 bases short, with 18 bases between. CDR3 DNA sequence: TGCGCCAGCAGCTTGACGGGAGCAGGGAATTGGCCCCTCCACTTT. Its translation: CASSLTGAGNWPLHF.

The V call is TRBV5-1, the J call TRBJ1-1; D gene unclear. V was trimmed by 3 bases and J by 1 base, leaving 10 bases between them. CDR3 size: 14 residues. Germline assignment: CDR1 SGHRS and CDR2 YFSETQ. Written as DNA, the CDR3 is TGCGCCAGCAGCTACCGAGAGGGGAACACTGAAGCTTTCTTT. Translation gives CASSYREGNTEAFF.

The genes are TRBV5-1 and TRBJ1-1; D is perhaps TRBD1 (5 bases). The CDR3 consists of 16 residues. V was shortened by 3 bases and J by 0 bases, with 15 bases between the two germline ends. CDR1 is SGHRS and CDR2 is YFSETQ in the germline V gene. Here the CDR3 reads CASSSRGHLLNTEAFF. The CDR3 coding sequence is TGCGCCAGCAGCTCGAGAGGACACCTTTTGAACACTGAAGCTTTCTTT.